This T cell receptor (beta chain) was sequenced for a study of blood T cell repertoires in COVID-19. Study background: Sites across the United States, Italy and Spain contributed samples from acute and convalescent COVID-19.

Sequencing was performed with immunoSEQ multiplex PCR; in TCRdb, only in-frame clones are kept and a portion is missing. The sample consists of over 95,000 clones, roughly 80% of them appearing once. This CDR3 is 18 amino acids long. CDR1 is LNHDA, CDR2 SQIVND, per germline (reference sequence). V was pared by 5 bases and J by 4 bases, with 24 bases between. V gene TRBV19 combines with J gene TRBJ2-1, with D perhaps TRBD2 (6 bases). Sample: peripheral blood. The TCR sequence derives from a woman in her thirties or forties with acute or convalescent COVID-19. DNA for the CDR3: TGTGCCAGTAGTGCCACGTGGGACTTCGAGAGGGCGTACAATGAGCAGTTCTTC. Amino acid sequence: CASSATWDFERAYNEQFF.